Shown below are 12 T cell receptor beta chains from a single sample sequenced in a study of PD-L1 blockade in urothelial cancer. Described time point: peripheral blood 6 weeks after treatment start. Here immunoSEQ multiplex PCR was the method, and the copy in TCRdb shows in-frame clones only, minus some. The data hold roughly 120,000 clones, with around 93% observed a single time. The source material was PBMCs, sampled around atezolizumab (anti-PD-L1) treatment. The receptors derive from a man aged 55 to 70 with urothelial cancer.

This clone was seen only a few times. J is TRBJ2-2 and V is TRBV5-3; tentatively, D is TRBD2 (5 bases). TRBV5-3 is sorted into the ORF group, with uncertain function. CDR3 length equals 15 residues. Trimming pared 4 bases from V and 0 bases from J, leaving 10 bases between. CDR3 residues: CARSGLAANTGELFF. The CDR3 coding sequence is TGTGCCAGAAGCGGCCTAGCCGCGAACACCGGGGAGCTGTTTTTT.

This rearrangement joins TRBV30 to TRBJ2-7; unclear D gene. There are 13 residues in the CDR3. V shed 1 base and J shed 2 bases, with 9 bases lying between them. Germline CDR1 and CDR2: GTSNPN and SVGIG (reference sequence). The CDR3 DNA reads as TGTGCCTGGAGTGGAGGAGAAGCCTACGAGCAGTACTTC. Translating gives CAWSGGEAYEQYF.

This chain links TRBV28 with TRBJ2-7, with 7 bases that match TRBD2. The CDR3 is made up of 16 amino acids. V lost 2 bases to trimming and J lost 1 base; unmatched junction nucleotides: 8. Germline assignment: CDR1 MDHEN and CDR2 SYDVKM. This CDR3 is CASSLKGGRLSYEQYF. The CDR3 DNA follows: TGTGCCAGCAGTTTAAAGGGCGGGAGATTGTCCTACGAGCAGTACTTC.

The chain couples TRBV18 to TRBJ2-1, with a weak D call TRBD1 (5 bases). V lost 3 bases and J lost 10, with 10 bases in between. The CDR3 runs to 12 residues. Germline loops: CDR1 KGHSH, CDR2 LQKENI. The CDR3 DNA sequence: TGTGCCAGCTCACCCCAGGGCCGGGAGCAGTTCTTC. Protein sequence: CASSPQGREQFF.

The genes are TRBV10-3 and TRBJ1-3; 10 nucleotides agree with TRBD1. Germline V CDR1 and CDR2: ENHRY, SYGVKD. V was pared by 4 bases and J by 4 bases, with 4 bases of the junction left unmatched. The CDR3 has 15 residues. CDR3 protein: CAISGQGAPGNTIYF. CDR3 nucleotide sequence: TGTGCCATCAGTGGACAGGGGGCGCCGGGAAACACCATATATTTT.

The chain joins TRBV5-1 to TRBJ2-7; tentative D call: TRBD1 (6 bases). V gave up 2 bases and J gave up 0 bases, with 9 bases separating them. The CDR3 sequence is 14 residues long. The germline gives CDR1 SGHRS, CDR2 YFSETQ. The CDR3 DNA follows: TGCGCCAGCAGCTTTACAGGGAGCTCCTACGAGCAGTACTTC. Encoded protein: CASSFTGSSYEQYF.

The CDR3 bases are TGTGCCAGCAGCTTAGATGGCTCCAGAACCGCTGAAGCTTTCTTT. Translating it yields CASSLDGSRTAEAFF. The chain couples TRBV7-9 to TRBJ1-1, with D unresolved. Germline-derived CDR1 and CDR2 are SEHNR and FQNEAQ (reference sequence). CDR3 length: 15 residues. Trimming shortened V by 1 base and J by 6 bases, and 15 bases separated the two germline ends. The entire variable domain, with the rest obtained from reference TRBV7-9 and TRBJ1-1, is as follows: DTGVSQNPRHKITKRGQNVTFRCDPISEHNRLYWYRQTLGQGPEFLTYFQNEAQLEKSRLLSDRFSAERPKGSFSTLEIQRTEQGDSAMYLCASSLDGSRTAEAFFGQGTRLTVV.

The chain couples TRBV9 to TRBJ2-5, with 8 bases identical to TRBD1. V shed 4 bases, J shed 2 bases, and the junction held 7 bases outside the gene matches. This CDR3 comprises 15 residues. Per germline, CDR1 SGDLS and CDR2 YYNGEE. The CDR3 DNA reads TGTGCCAGCAGCACCTTTGGACAGGGACAAGAGACCCAGTACTTC. As protein: CASSTFGQGQETQYF.

The rearrangement joins TRBV28 to TRBJ2-7; no clear D. Trimming stripped 5 bases from V and 5 bases from J, with 13 bases between. The CDR3 covers 13 residues. Germline V gene sequence: CDR1 MDHEN, CDR2 SYDVKM. The CDR3 sequence: CASSLDTEHEQYF. CDR3 bases: TGTGCCAGCAGTCTCGACACTGAGCACGAGCAGTACTTC.

CDR3 sequence: CASSEAGGSTNEKLFF. In DNA, the CDR3 is TGTGCCAGCAGTGAAGCGGGGGGGAGCACTAATGAAAAACTGTTTTTT. The chain is built from TRBV6-1 and TRBJ1-4; weak D call: TRBD1 (5 bases). The CDR3 contains 16 residues. Germline V gene lookup returns CDR1 MNHNS and CDR2 SASEGT. Trimming pared 0 bases from V and 2 bases from J, leaving 10 bases between.

This clone was recorded once. The genes are TRBV14 and TRBJ1-4; D remains unclear. CDR3 length: 14 residues. Trimming left V 4 bases short and J 2 bases short, with 8 bases between. Germline CDR1 SGHDN, CDR2 FVKESK. DNA for the CDR3: TGTGCCAGCAGCCGGGCTACGACTAATGAAAAACTGTTTTTT. Encoded protein: CASSRATTNEKLFF.

V usage is TRBV6-5 and J usage is TRBJ2-3; a possible D gene is TRBD1 (6 bases). The CDR3 is 15 residues long. The V gene lost 8 bases and the J gene lost 7 bases, with 22 bases spanning the gap. Per germline, CDR1 MNHEY and CDR2 SVGAGI. CDR3 residues: CASRELGASMNTQYF. CDR3 in DNA: TGTGCCAGCCGCGAGTTGGGGGCAAGCATGAATACGCAGTATTTT.